This T cell receptor beta chain was recovered during a study of graft-versus-host responses after intestinal transplantation (dated by TCRdb to the early 2020s). Looking at the study overall: The transplants that recipients got were multivisceral, liver-intestinal, or isolated intestinal. Every recipient was given anti-thymocyte globulin induction, followed by around three years of maintenance tacrolimus and steroids. A peak of at least 4% donor T cells among recipient peripheral blood mononuclear cells was the definition used for donor T cell macrochimerism. Graft-versus-host and host-versus-graft alloreactive T cell clones were tracked in the graft, circulation and bone marrow after intestinal transplantation using bulk TCR-beta CDR3 sequencing. To identify alloreactive clones, pre-transplant mixed lymphocyte reaction products were sequenced and compared with unstimulated pre-transplant donor and recipient T cells. Samples from a few later patients were sequenced in-house on an Illumina MiSeq with MiXCR processing rather than by the commercial service. Of the roughly 23 intestinal transplant recipients enrolled in the cohort, one of whom was a retransplant, a few patients without pretransplant specimens were excluded. Overall study outcomes, separate from this receptor: Peak levels of circulating GvH clones were associated with declines in HvG clones early after transplant. GvH clones turned up in recipient bone marrow, with some appearing earlier in ileal mucosa or blood, a pattern consistent with an intestinal mucosal origin. In patients with donor T cell macrochimerism, the allografts had high GvH to HvG T cell clonal ratios. The conclusions were limited by the relatively low number and heterogeneity of the intestinal transplant patients.

CDR1 and CDR2, per the germline V gene, are SGHDN and FVKESK. Including cysteine and phenylalanine, the CDR3 has 13 amino acids. The kept DNA is CDR3 alone, 39 bases in frame from the first base. A distance of 6 bases separates the germline ends of V and J, which lose 0 bases and 4 bases respectively. Libraries came from the immunoSEQ multiplex PCR assay. Adaptive Biotechnologies carried out high-throughput TCR-beta CDR3 sequencing of genomic DNA for most patients. In the source study's methods: TCR sequencing data were retrieved from Adaptive's ImmunoSEQ software for around 20 patients, whereas a few other patients were processed with MiXCR and VDJtools. Because the origin of CDR3 nucleotide sequences shared between donor and recipient could not be assigned, those sequences were removed. To be classed as alloreactive, a clone needed at least 2-fold expansion over unstimulated cells and a minimum CFSE-low frequency of 0.002% (template counts) or 0.001% (read counts). Mappable clones were those detected in sequenced pre-transplant spleen, lymph node, or MLR CFSE-low populations of the donor or recipient. Cumulative frequency of alloreactive clones was calculated as a percentage of all sequences weighted by copy number. The table comes from immuneACCESS by way of TCRdb, which keeps in-frame sequences with V and J called. Part of the clones is missing from these tables; in studies checked, under half for an unresolved V gene and the rest for unknown reasons. V and J calls and clone size are given by that table; D and trimming were obtained from the DNA. Here the sample has 4,700 or so clones; roughly 70% occur a single time. Of the sample, approximately 7.7% is held by the ten largest clones.

Comments on this clone: Its antigen is not yet known. It has no much larger one-base neighbor in the sample; base qualities were not kept.

Intraepithelial and lamina propria lymphocytes were isolated from graft specimens using dithiothreitol, EDTA incubations and collagenase D digestion. Bulk TCR-beta sequencing was performed on serial intestinal graft biopsy specimens collected as late as 600 days after transplant. The material sequenced was ileum tissue, taken 17 days after transplant. The sequence came from a human patient who received an intestinal transplant, so some T cells may come from the graft donor. The chain is encoded by TRBV14 joined to TRBJ2-5, with the D gene not confidently named. The CDR3: CASSQDWRETQYF. The DNA sequence follows: TGTGCCAGCAGCCAAGATTGGAGAGAGACCCAGTACTTC.